These T cell receptor beta chains were read from a single sample in a study of OX40 agonist ivuxolimab in advanced cancers. The method was immunoSEQ multiplex PCR; TCRdb's version includes in-frame clones alone and lacks a portion of them. The sample holds 39,000 or so clones, approximately 88% seen once. Sequenced material: CD4+ or CD8+ T cells sorted from blood, taken in a trial of the OX40 agonist ivuxolimab. The receptors here all came from an adult with an advanced solid tumor such as melanoma, head and neck, liver or kidney cancer. Each CDR3 is given with its conserved first and last residue. Each record gives: D gene, V gene, clone size, J gene, CDR3 DNA, CDR3 protein. D genes are given only for firm matches. Clone size appears in some rows only: once, few, many, or a class for an expanded clone.

>NA|TRBV7-2|NA|TRBJ2-7
TGTGCCAGCAGCTCCGCCGCTGTCTACGAGCAGTACTTC
CASSSAAVYEQYF
>TRBD1|TRBV7-2|once|TRBJ1-1
TGTGCCAGCAGCTTACGGGACAGGGTCGCTTTCTTT
CASSLRDRVAFF
>NA|TRBV18|once|TRBJ2-7
TGTGCCAGCTCACCAAGGAGCGGTTTTTACGAGCAGTACTTC
CASSPRSGFYEQYF
>NA|TRBV7-3|NA|TRBJ2-5
TGTGCCAGCAGCCCGCGACGGGGGGAGACCCAGTACTTC
CASSPRRGETQYF
>TRBD1|TRBV18|few|TRBJ1-5
TGTGCCAGCTCACCCGGGACAGGGAATCAGCCCCAGCATTTT
CASSPGTGNQPQHF
>NA|TRBV6-1|NA|TRBJ1-4
TGTGCCAGCAGTGGATCCACCGGGGTTGCTAATGAAAAACTGTTTTTT
CASSGSTGVANEKLFF
>NA|TRBV11-3|few|TRBJ2-7
TGTGCCAGCAGGGGGTTGTTCACCTACGAGCAGTACTTC
CASRGLFTYEQYF
>NA|TRBV21-1|once|TRBJ1-5
TGTGCCAGCAGGGGGCAGAGCAATCAGCCCCAGCATTTT
CASRGQSNQPQHF
>NA|TRBV19|NA|TRBJ1-6
TGTGCCAGTAGCCCCTCCGGGGAGAGTTCACCCCTCCACTTT
CASSPSGESSPLHF
>NA|TRBV6-1|NA|TRBJ1-5
TGTGCCAGCAGTGCAAGTAGGGAGGGCAATCAGCCCCAGCATTTT
CASSASREGNQPQHF
>NA|TRBV5-6|NA|TRBJ1-1
TGTGCCAGCAGCCGGGGACGGCGTGGAACTGAAGCTTTCTTT
CASSRGRRGTEAFF
>NA|TRBV7-3|once|TRBJ1-1
TGTGCCAGCAGCTGGGGTCCGAGGACTGAAGCTTTCTTT
CASSWGPRTEAFF
>NA|TRBV5-1|NA|TRBJ1-1
TGCGCCAGCAGCTTGACGACAGTAACTGGCACTGAAGCTTTCTTT
CASSLTTVTGTEAFF
>NA|TRBV5-1|NA|TRBJ2-3
TGCGCCAGCAGCCAGGAATCTAGCACAGATACGCAGTATTTT
CASSQESSTDTQYF
>NA|TRBV5-8|NA|TRBJ1-4
TGTGCCAGCAGCTTCCAGGGTATAGCAACTAATGAAAAACTGTTTTTT
CASSFQGIATNEKLFF
>NA|TRBV7-3|NA|TRBJ2-2
TGTGCCAGCAGCTTGACTGTTTCCCGGTTCGCGAACACCGGGGAGCTGTTTTTT
CASSLTVSRFANTGELFF
>NA|TRBV5-6|NA|TRBJ1-5
TGTGCCAGCAGCTCCCGACGGGCGGGCAATCAGCCCCAGCATTTT
CASSSRRAGNQPQHF
>NA|TRBV11-3|NA|TRBJ2-2
TGTGCCAGCAGCAAGCCAGGGGTGGGCACCGGGGAGCTGTTTTTT
CASSKPGVGTGELFF
>TRBD2|TRBV14|NA|TRBJ2-1
TGTGCCAGTGGACTAGCTATACACAATGAGCAGTTCTTC
CASGLAIHNEQFF
>TRBD1|TRBV4-2|NA|TRBJ1-4
TGTGCCAGCAGCCGAGACAGGGGGCCCGATGAAAAACTGTTTTTT
CASSRDRGPDEKLFF
>NA|TRBV6-4|NA|TRBJ1-3
TGTGCCAGCAGTCCGGACAGCTCTGGAAACACCATATATTTT
CASSPDSSGNTIYF
>NA|TRBV14|NA|TRBJ2-2
TGTGCCAGCAGCCAAGTTAGGGGAACCGGGGAGCTGTTTTTT
CASSQVRGTGELFF
>NA|TRBV27|NA|TRBJ1-5
TGTGCCAGCAGTTTACTAAACGGGGCAAGGCAGCCCCAGCATTTT
CASSLLNGARQPQHF
>NA|TRBV19|NA|TRBJ1-5
TGTGCCAGTAGTATAAGCCAGGGTACACCACAGCCCCAGCATTTT
CASSISQGTPQPQHF
>TRBD1|TRBV5-1|once|TRBJ1-6
TGCGCCAGCAGCCTGGCAGGGGACAGGGGTTTGTCACCCCTCCACTTT
CASSLAGDRGLSPLHF
>TRBD1|TRBV7-3|few|TRBJ1-1
TGTGCCAGCAGCTTAGGGACAGCAAGTTATAATGAAGCTTTCTTT
CASSLGTASYNEAFF
>TRBD1|TRBV2|NA|TRBJ2-7
TGTGCCAGCAGCGTTTCGAGATGGGACAGGGTCCGCTTC
CASSVSRWDRVRF
>TRBD1|TRBV4-3|NA|TRBJ1-1
TGCGCCAGCAGCCCTATCCCGGGACAGGAGGACACTGAAGCTTTCTTT
CASSPIPGQEDTEAFF
>TRBD1|TRBV30|NA|TRBJ1-4
TGTGCCTGGACCGGACAGGGGGGAGAAAAACTGTTTTTT
CAWTGQGGEKLFF
>NA|TRBV28|few|TRBJ1-4
TGTGCCAGCAGTACCCCGACAGGAGGAAATGAAAAACTGTTTTTT
CASSTPTGGNEKLFF
>NA|TRBV29-1|NA|TRBJ1-1
TGCAGCTCCTATGACGGATACAACACTGAAGCTTTCTTT
CSSYDGYNTEAFF
>NA|TRBV7-9|NA|TRBJ1-5
TGTGCCAGCAGCTCACAGGGTAATCAGCCCCAGCATTTT
CASSSQGNQPQHF
>NA|TRBV4-1|NA|TRBJ2-5
TGCGCCAGCAGCGTGACGGGCCAAGAGACCCAGTACTTC
CASSVTGQETQYF
>NA|TRBV5-1|NA|TRBJ2-3
TGCGCCAGCAGCCTTCAGCGAATCACAGATACGCAGTATTTT
CASSLQRITDTQYF
>TRBD2|TRBV11-3|NA|TRBJ2-2
TGTGCCAGCAGCCCCTGGAGTAGCGGGGGGTCCGGGGAGCTGTTTTTT
CASSPWSSGGSGELFF
>TRBD2|TRBV29-1|NA|TRBJ2-1
TGCAGCGTTTCGACTAGCGGGGGAGACAATGAGCAGTTCTTC
CSVSTSGGDNEQFF
>NA|TRBV16|NA|TRBJ1-4
TGTGCCAGCAGCCAATCGGCTACAACGACTAATGAAAAACTGTTTTTT
CASSQSATTTNEKLFF
>NA|TRBV27|NA|TRBJ1-2
TGTGCCAGCAGCCGAACCGGGACGACTAACTATGGCTACACCTTC
CASSRTGTTNYGYTF
>NA|TRBV27|NA|TRBJ1-1
TGTGCCAGCAGCGCCATGCCGGGGACGAACACTGAAGCTTTCTTT
CASSAMPGTNTEAFF
>TRBD1|TRBV10-3|NA|TRBJ1-3
TGTGCCATCAGTGAGTCGGTCGGGACAGGGTCTGGAAACACCATATATTTT
CAISESVGTGSGNTIYF
>NA|TRBV4-1|NA|TRBJ1-6
TGCGCCAGCAGCCAGGCCCACAGGGAATCTTATAATTCACCCCTCCACTTT
CASSQAHRESYNSPLHF
>TRBD1|TRBV5-1|NA|TRBJ1-5
TGCGCCAGCAGCTCCCGACAGGGCAGGGGCAATCAGCCCCAGCATTTT
CASSSRQGRGNQPQHF
>NA|TRBV11-3|NA|TRBJ1-1
TGTGCCAGCAGCTTAACAGCGAACACTGAAGCTTTCTTT
CASSLTANTEAFF
>TRBD1|TRBV7-3|NA|TRBJ2-2
TGTGCCAGCAGCCCCTGGGGACAGGGGACGAACACCGGGGAGCTGTTTTTT
CASSPWGQGTNTGELFF
>NA|TRBV6-1|NA|TRBJ1-2
TGTGCCAGCAGTGACTCCTGGGCAAATGGCTACACCTTC
CASSDSWANGYTF
>TRBD1|TRBV5-5|NA|TRBJ2-4
TGTGCCAGCAGCGTAGGGGGCATTGGGTACATTCAGTACTTC
CASSVGGIGYIQYF
>TRBD2|TRBV5-1|NA|TRBJ2-3
TGCGCCAGCAGCTTCGCGGGACTAGCGTTGGCAGATACGCAGTATTTT
CASSFAGLALADTQYF
>NA|TRBV2|few|TRBJ1-4
TGTGCCAGCATGCGGGGACGGAATGAAAAACTGTTTTTT
CASMRGRNEKLFF
>NA|TRBV5-4|NA|TRBJ2-3
TGTGCCAGCACCTCCCGGGGTGCAGATACGCAGTATTTT
CASTSRGADTQYF
>NA|TRBV7-2|NA|TRBJ1-5
TGTGCCAGCAGCGCCCAGGATGGGGGTCAGCCCCAGCATTTT
CASSAQDGGQPQHF